Shown below are 17 T cell receptor beta chains from a single sample sequenced in a study of blood T cell repertoires in COVID-19. Repertoires were generated with immunoSEQ multiplex PCR, while TCRdb's copy carries only in-frame clones and drops some. Of roughly 280,000 clones detected, 75% to 90% appear once; the ten largest clones hold less than 6%. The specimen was peripheral blood. The receptors originated from a man aged 60 to 69 who had recovered from COVID-19.

The chain combines TRBV30 with TRBJ2-1; D possibly corresponds to TRBD1 (6 bases). Trimming shortened V by 3 bases and J by 5 bases, and 14 bases separated the two germline ends. The CDR3 is made up of 14 amino acids. Germline CDR1 reads GTSNPN; CDR2 reads SVGIG (reference sequence). This CDR3 reads CAWSVSAGDNEQFF. CDR3 in DNA: TGTGCCTGGAGCGTGTCTGCAGGGGACAATGAGCAGTTCTTC.

The chain recombines TRBV14 with TRBJ2-7; 9 nucleotides match TRBD2. The CDR3 loop spans 16 amino acids. J lost 5 bases, V lost 0 bases, and 8 bases had no gene match. Germline CDR1 SGHDN, CDR2 FVKESK. CDR3 in amino acids: CASSQDQGGGVDEQYF. CDR3 nucleotides: TGTGCCAGCAGCCAAGATCAGGGCGGGGGGGTCGACGAGCAGTACTTC.

The chain is built from TRBV12-3 or TRBV12-4 and TRBJ2-2, with a possible D match to TRBD2 (6 bases). V lost 5 bases, J lost 6 bases, and 10 bases lay in between. This CDR3 contains 13 residues. CDR3 protein: CASSRRAAGELFF. For the CDR3, the DNA is TGTGCCAGCAGTAGGAGGGCCGCCGGGGAGCTGTTTTTT.

The rearrangement links TRBV7-9 to TRBJ1-1; TRBD1 aligns across 8 bases. J gave up 4 bases and V 8 bases, and 6 bases lay outside the gene matches. This CDR3 has 13 residues. CDR1 is SEHNR, CDR2 FQNEAQ, per germline (reference sequence). The CDR3 DNA reads TGTGCCAGCCAACAGGGGGTTGGCACTGAAGCTTTCTTT. Its protein product is CASQQGVGTEAFF.

V usage is TRBV5-5 and J usage is TRBJ1-2; possible D gene TRBD1, 6 bases. Germline lookup yields CDR1 SGHKS and CDR2 YYEKEE (reference sequence). V shed 7 bases and J shed 2 bases, with 15 bases lying between them. The CDR3 spans 14 residues. CDR3 protein: CASFLGQTNYGYTF. In nucleotides, the CDR3 is TGTGCCAGCTTCCTTGGACAGACCAACTATGGCTACACCTTC.

The rearrangement uses TRBV5-6 and TRBJ2-1; a possible D gene is TRBD2 (5 bases). From germline, CDR1 is SGHDT and CDR2 YYEEEE. With 0 bases removed from V and 2 bases from J, the gap between germline ends came to 9 bases. The CDR3 contains 15 residues. Written as DNA, the CDR3 is TGTGCCAGCAGCTTGGCCGGGAAAACCTACAATGAGCAGTTCTTC. Residues: CASSLAGKTYNEQFF.

The CDR3 reads CASSSRTGYTEAFF. The CDR3, as DNA: TGTGCCAGCAGCTCCCGGACGGGATACACTGAAGCTTTCTTT. This rearrangement joins TRBV7-2 to TRBJ1-1; D unresolved. Per germline, CDR1 SGHTA and CDR2 FQGNSA. The V end lost 4 bases, the J end lost 3 bases, and 12 bases lay between the germline ends. This CDR3 comprises 14 residues.

This clone was observed a few times. This rearrangement joins TRBV5-5 to TRBJ2-1; 8 bases match TRBD2. Germline trimming cut 5 bases from V and 8 bases from J; bases unmatched to any gene: 3. The CDR3 contains 12 residues. CDR1 SGHKS and CDR2 YYEKEE come from the germline V gene (reference sequence). For the CDR3, the DNA is TGTGCCAGCAGTCGGACTAGCTATGAGCAGTTCTTC. It codes for CASSRTSYEQFF.

This chain joins TRBV6-5 and TRBJ2-1, with 9 bases fitting TRBD1. J was trimmed by 4 bases and V by 4 bases; bases with no gene match: 5. The CDR3 covers 15 residues. Looked up from germline, CDR1 is MNHEY and CDR2 is SVGAGI. The CDR3 DNA follows: TGTGCCAGCAGTTTAGACAGGGGGGGTTACAATGAGCAGTTCTTC. This codes for CASSLDRGGYNEQFF.

The chain combines TRBV5-1 with TRBJ1-1, with TRBD1 matching 7 bases. Germline V gives CDR1 SGHRS, CDR2 YFSETQ. This CDR3 is built from 13 residues. V lost 4 bases to trimming and J lost 5 bases; unmatched junction nucleotides: 5. The CDR3 loop reads CASSVEGATEAFF. The DNA of the CDR3 is TGCGCCAGCAGCGTGGAGGGGGCGACTGAAGCTTTCTTT.

This clone occurred a few times. The chain combines TRBV30 with TRBJ2-2; perhaps TRBD2 as D (5 bases). The CDR3 loop spans 14 amino acids. Germline V gene sequence: CDR1 GTSNPN, CDR2 SVGIG (reference sequence). Trimming left V 0 bases short and J 1 base short, with 6 bases between. CDR3 in DNA: TGTGCCTGGAGTGTACGGGGGAACACCGGGGAGCTGTTTTTT. The encoded protein is CAWSVRGNTGELFF.

This clone was observed a handful of times. The V and J genes are TRBV28 and TRBJ1-1; D unresolved. Germline CDR1 is MDHEN and CDR2 is SYDVKM. The ends were cut back, 2 bases at V and 6 bases at J, with 7 bases in the middle. CDR3 length: 12 amino acids. CDR3 nucleotides: TGTGCCAGCAGTTTAAGAGTATCTGAAGCTTTCTTT. Protein product: CASSLRVSEAFF.

The chain links TRBV14 to TRBJ2-3; D gene ambiguous. V shed 4 bases and J shed 0 bases, with 8 bases lying between them. Germline CDR1 reads SGHDN; CDR2 reads FVKESK. The CDR3 has 14 amino acids. The CDR3 reads CASSRIRSTDTQYF. As DNA, the CDR3 is TGTGCCAGCAGCCGCATCCGGAGCACAGATACGCAGTATTTT.

The chain has TRBV12-5 and TRBJ2-1, with TRBD1 identical over 8 bases. This CDR3 comprises 14 residues. Germline V gene lookup returns CDR1 LGHNT and CDR2 FRNRAP. The J segment lost 2 bases and the V segment lost 7 bases, leaving 4 bases of the junction unmatched. The CDR3 DNA follows: TGTGCTAGTGCACCGGGACAGGCCTACAATGAGCAGTTCTTC. It is translated as CASAPGQAYNEQFF.

This chain uses TRBV15 with TRBJ1-1; D might be TRBD1 (5 bases). The germline CDR1 and CDR2 sequences are LNHNV and YYDKDF (reference sequence). Trimming stripped 0 bases from V and 0 bases from J, with 11 bases between. The CDR3 runs to 16 residues. The CDR3 DNA sequence: TGTGCCACCAGCAGAGATGCAGGGCCGGTGAACACTGAAGCTTTCTTT. This sequence encodes CATSRDAGPVNTEAFF.

This chain joins TRBV28 and TRBJ2-1, with 8 bases aligning to TRBD2. V gave up 2 bases and J gave up 7 bases; unmatched junction bases: 4. This CDR3 region has 14 residues. Germline loops: CDR1 MDHEN, CDR2 SYDVKM. CDR3 amino acids: CASSLRGGQNEQFF. The CDR3 DNA reads as TGTGCCAGCAGTTTACGGGGGGGCCAAAATGAGCAGTTCTTC. The full variable domain, rest sourced from reference TRBV28 and TRBJ2-1, is DVKVTQSSRYLVKRTGEKVFLECVQDMDHENMFWYRQDPGLGLRLIYFSYDVKMKEKGDIPEGYSVSREKKERFSLILESASTNQTSMYLCASSLRGGQNEQFFGPGTRLTVL.

The rearrangement links TRBV4-2 to TRBJ2-5, with a weak D call TRBD1 (9 bases). Germline CDR1 is LGHNA and CDR2 is YNFKEQ. V lost 0 bases to trimming and J lost 2 bases, with 16 bases between them. The CDR3 extends over 17 amino acids. The CDR3 spells CASSQDSGDRVQETQYF. The DNA for the CDR3 is TGTGCCAGCAGCCAAGATAGCGGGGACAGGGTTCAAGAGACCCAGTACTTC.